This T cell receptor (beta chain) was documented in a study of blood T cell repertoires in COVID-19. Original handling: The assay estimated nucleated cells by amplifying reference gene primers. Sequencing was performed with immunoSEQ multiplex PCR; in TCRdb, only in-frame clones are kept and a portion is missing. D and trimming were read from the DNA, whereas the V and J calls and clone size are those reported in that table. Of roughly 400,000 clones listed, roughly 88% were seen once; the top ten hold 2% to 2.5%. The junction had 6 bases not matched to a gene; V was cut back by 2 bases and J by 4 bases. The CDR3 has 15 residues. Germline assignment: CDR1 KGHSH and CDR2 LQKENI. The participants were between roughly 18 and 100 years old and came from about two dozen US areas. Categorization into cohorts depended on clinical history that participants reported.

This TCR came from a woman between 40 and 55 years old with acute COVID-19. The chain joins TRBV18 to TRBJ1-1; 8 bases align to TRBD1. Sequenced sample: PBMCs or T cells enriched from blood (not recorded which). CDR3 region: CASSPNRQGPTEAFF. CDR3 sequence (DNA): TGTGCCAGCTCACCAAATAGACAGGGGCCCACTGAAGCTTTCTTT.